This T cell receptor beta chain is drawn from a study of PD-L1 blockade in urothelial cancer. This CDR3 contains 15 residues. Trimming removed 6 bases at V and 11 bases at J, with 23 bases between. CDR1 is MNHEY, CDR2 SVGAGI, per germline. Patients suffered from locally advanced or metastatic urothelial carcinoma. TCRdb's copy holds only in-frame clones and misses some; the assay was immunoSEQ multiplex PCR. The repertoire holds 30,000 to 50,000 clones, roughly 91% seen once, with less than 2% in the top ten. The sample consisted of PBMCs, taken around atezolizumab (anti-PD-L1) treatment. This clonotype was sampled from a man between 60 and 75 years old with urothelial cancer. The rearrangement uses TRBV6-5 and TRBJ2-1; D might be TRBD1 (7 bases). CDR3 amino acids: CASRLRQGTSLKQFF. DNA of the CDR3: TGTGCCAGCAGACTAAGACAGGGCACTAGCCTCAAGCAGTTCTTC.